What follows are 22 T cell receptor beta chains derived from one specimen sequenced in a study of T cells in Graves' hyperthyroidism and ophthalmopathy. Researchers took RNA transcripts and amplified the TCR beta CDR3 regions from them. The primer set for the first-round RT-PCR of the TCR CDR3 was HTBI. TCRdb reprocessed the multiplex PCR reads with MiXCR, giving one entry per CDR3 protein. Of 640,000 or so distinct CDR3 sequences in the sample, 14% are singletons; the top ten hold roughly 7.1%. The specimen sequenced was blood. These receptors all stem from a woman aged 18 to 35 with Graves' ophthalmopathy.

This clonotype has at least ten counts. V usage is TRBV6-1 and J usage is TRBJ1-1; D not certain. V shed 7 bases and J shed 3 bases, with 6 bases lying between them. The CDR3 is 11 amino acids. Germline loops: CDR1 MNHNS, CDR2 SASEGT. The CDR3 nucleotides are TGTGCCAGCACTTTTTACACTGAAGCTTTCTTT. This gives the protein CASTFYTEAFF.

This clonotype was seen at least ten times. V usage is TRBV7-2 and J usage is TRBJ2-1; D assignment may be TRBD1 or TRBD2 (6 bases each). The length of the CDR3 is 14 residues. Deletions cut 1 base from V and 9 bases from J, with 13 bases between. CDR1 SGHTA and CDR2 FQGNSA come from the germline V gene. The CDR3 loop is CASSLVRGEVEQFF. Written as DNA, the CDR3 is TGTGCCAGCAGCTTAGTTAGGGGGGAGGTTGAGCAGTTCTTC.

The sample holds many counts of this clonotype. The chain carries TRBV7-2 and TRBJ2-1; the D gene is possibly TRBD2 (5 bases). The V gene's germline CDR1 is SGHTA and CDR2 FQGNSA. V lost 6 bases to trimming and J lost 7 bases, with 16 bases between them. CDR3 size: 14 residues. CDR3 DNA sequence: TGTGCCAGCAGTCCCGGGGTGGCTTCGAATGAGCAGTTCTTC. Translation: CASSPGVASNEQFF.

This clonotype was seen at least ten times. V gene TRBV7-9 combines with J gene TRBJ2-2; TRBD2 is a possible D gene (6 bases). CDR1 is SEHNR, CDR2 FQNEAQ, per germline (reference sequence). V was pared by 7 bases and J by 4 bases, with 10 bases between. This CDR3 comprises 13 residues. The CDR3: CASTLGGTGELFF. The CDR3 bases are TGTGCCAGCACCCTGGGAGGCACCGGGGAGCTGTTTTTT. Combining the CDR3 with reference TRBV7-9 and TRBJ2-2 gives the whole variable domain DTGVSQNPRHKITKRGQNVTFRCDPISEHNRLYWYRQTLGQGPEFLTYFQNEAQLEKSRLLSDRFSAERPKGSFSTLEIQRTEQGDSAMYLCASTLGGTGELFFGEGSRLTVL.

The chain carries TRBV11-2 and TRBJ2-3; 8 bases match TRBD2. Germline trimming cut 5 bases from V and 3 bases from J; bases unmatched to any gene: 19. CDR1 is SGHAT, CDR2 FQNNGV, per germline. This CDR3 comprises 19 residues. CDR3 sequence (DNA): TGTGCCAGCAGCCCGACCTATAGAAGACTAGCGCGAGGGACAGATACGCAGTATTTT. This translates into CASSPTYRRLARGTDTQYF.

CDR3: CASSQGVGRSEQYF. The CDR3 coding sequence is TGCGCCAGCAGCCAAGGGGTTGGGCGGAGCGAGCAGTACTTC. The V and J genes are TRBV4-1 and TRBJ2-7; D is ambiguous. The CDR3 is 14 amino acids. Germline CDR1 MGHRA, CDR2 YSYEKL. V shed 1 base and J shed 6 bases, with 13 bases lying between them.

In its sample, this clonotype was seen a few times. The CDR3 loop is CASSEQQGAREQFF. CDR3 nucleotide sequence: TGTGCCAGCTCAGAACAACAGGGGGCGAGGGAGCAGTTCTTC. The genes are TRBV18 and TRBJ2-1, with 9 bases aligning to TRBD1. The length of the CDR3 is 14 residues. V was pared by 5 bases and J by 10 bases, with 9 bases of the junction left unmatched. Germline CDR1 reads KGHSH; CDR2 reads LQKENI.

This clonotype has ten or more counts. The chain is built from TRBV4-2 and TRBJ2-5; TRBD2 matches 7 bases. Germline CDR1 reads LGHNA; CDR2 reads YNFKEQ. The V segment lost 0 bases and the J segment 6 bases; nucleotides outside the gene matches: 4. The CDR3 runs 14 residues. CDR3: CASSQEREPKTQYF. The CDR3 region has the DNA TGTGCCAGCAGCCAAGAGCGGGAGCCGAAGACCCAGTACTTC.

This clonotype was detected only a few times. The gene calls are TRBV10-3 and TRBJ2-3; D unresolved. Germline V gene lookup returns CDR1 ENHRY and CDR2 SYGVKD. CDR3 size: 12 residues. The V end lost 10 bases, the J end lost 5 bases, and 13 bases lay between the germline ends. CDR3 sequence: CATSDGGDTQYF. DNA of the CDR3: TGTGCCACCTCGGACGGTGGAGATACGCAGTATTTT.

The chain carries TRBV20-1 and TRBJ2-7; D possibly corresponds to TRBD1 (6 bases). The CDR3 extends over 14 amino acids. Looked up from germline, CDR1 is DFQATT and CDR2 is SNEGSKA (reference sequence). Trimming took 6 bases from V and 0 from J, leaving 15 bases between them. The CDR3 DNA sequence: TGCAGTGCCAGCATACGGGACACCTCCTACGAGCAGTACTTC. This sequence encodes CSASIRDTSYEQYF.

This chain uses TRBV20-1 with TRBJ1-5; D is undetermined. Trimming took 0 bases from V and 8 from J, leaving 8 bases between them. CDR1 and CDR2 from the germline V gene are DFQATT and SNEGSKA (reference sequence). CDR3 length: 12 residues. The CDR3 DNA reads TGCAGTGCTAGAGATCCCGGGGAGCCCCAGCATTTT. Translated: CSARDPGEPQHF.

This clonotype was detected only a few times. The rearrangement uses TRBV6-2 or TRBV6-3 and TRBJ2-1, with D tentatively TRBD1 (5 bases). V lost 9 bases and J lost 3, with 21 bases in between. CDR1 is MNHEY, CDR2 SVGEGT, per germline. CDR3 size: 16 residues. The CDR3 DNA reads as TGTGCCAGTGGGCCACTGGGGCTAGAAGTCTACAATGAGCAGTTCTTC. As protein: CASGPLGLEVYNEQFF.

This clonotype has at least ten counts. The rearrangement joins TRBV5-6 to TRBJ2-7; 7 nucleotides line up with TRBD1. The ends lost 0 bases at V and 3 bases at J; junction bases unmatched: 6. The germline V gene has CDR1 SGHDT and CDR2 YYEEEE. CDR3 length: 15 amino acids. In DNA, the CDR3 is TGTGCCAGCAGCTTGGACCAGGGGGATGACTACGAGCAGTACTTC. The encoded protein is CASSLDQGDDYEQYF.

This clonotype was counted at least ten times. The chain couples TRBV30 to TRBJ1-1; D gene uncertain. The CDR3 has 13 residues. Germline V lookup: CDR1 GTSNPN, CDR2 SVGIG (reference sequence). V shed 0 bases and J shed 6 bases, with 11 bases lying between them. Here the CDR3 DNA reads TGTGCCTGGAGTGTAAGTCGGGGATCTGAAGCTTTCTTT. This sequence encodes CAWSVSRGSEAFF.

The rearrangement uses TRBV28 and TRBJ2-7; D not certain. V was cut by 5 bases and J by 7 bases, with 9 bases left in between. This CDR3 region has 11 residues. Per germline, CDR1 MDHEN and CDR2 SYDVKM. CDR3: CASSAHWEQYF. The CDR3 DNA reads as TGTGCCAGCAGTGCCCACTGGGAGCAGTACTTC.

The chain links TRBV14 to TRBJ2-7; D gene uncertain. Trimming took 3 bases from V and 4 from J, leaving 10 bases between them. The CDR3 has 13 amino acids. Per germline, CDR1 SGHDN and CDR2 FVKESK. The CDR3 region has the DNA TGTGCCAGCAGCCACAGACGGCTATACGAGCAGTACTTC. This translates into CASSHRRLYEQYF. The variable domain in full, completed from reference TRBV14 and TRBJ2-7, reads EAGVTQFPSHSVIEKGQTVTLRCDPISGHDNLYWYRRVMGKEIKFLLHFVKESKQDESGMPNNRFLAERTGGTYSTLKVQPAELEDSGVYFCASSHRRLYEQYFGPGTRLTVT.

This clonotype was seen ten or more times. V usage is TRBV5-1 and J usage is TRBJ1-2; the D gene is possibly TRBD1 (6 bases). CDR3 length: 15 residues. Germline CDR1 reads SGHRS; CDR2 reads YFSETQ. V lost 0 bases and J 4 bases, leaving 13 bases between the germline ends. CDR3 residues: CASSLGQGIGYGYTF. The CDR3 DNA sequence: TGCGCCAGCAGCTTGGGCCAGGGGATCGGCTATGGCTACACCTTC. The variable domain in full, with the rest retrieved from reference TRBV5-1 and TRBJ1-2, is KAGVTQTPRYLIKTRGQQVTLSCSPISGHRSVSWYQQTPGQGLQFLFEYFSETQRNKGNFPGRFSGRQFSNSRSEMNVSTLELGDSALYLCASSLGQGIGYGYTFGSGTRLTVV.

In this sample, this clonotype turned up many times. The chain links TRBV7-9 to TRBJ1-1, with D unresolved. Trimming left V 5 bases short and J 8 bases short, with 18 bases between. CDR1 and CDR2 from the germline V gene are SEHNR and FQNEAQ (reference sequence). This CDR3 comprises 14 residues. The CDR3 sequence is CASSPPTGSDEAFF. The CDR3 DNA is TGTGCCAGCAGCCCCCCGACGGGTTCGGACGAAGCTTTCTTT. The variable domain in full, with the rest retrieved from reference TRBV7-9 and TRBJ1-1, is DTGVSQNPRHKITKRGQNVTFRCDPISEHNRLYWYRQTLGQGPEFLTYFQNEAQLEKSRLLSDRFSAERPKGSFSTLEIQRTEQGDSAMYLCASSPPTGSDEAFFGQGTRLTVV.

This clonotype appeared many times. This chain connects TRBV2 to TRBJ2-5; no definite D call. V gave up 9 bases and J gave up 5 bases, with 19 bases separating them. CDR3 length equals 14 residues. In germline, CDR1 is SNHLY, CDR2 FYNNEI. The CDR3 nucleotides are TGTGCCAGACAGTACCAAACCGGGTGGGAGACCCAGTACTTC. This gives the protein CARQYQTGWETQYF.

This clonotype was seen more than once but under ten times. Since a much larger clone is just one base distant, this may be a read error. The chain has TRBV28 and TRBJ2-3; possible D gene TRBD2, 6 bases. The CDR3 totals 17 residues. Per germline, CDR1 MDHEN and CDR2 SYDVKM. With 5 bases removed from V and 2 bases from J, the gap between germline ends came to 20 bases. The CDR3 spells CASSPGILAANTDTQYF. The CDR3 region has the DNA TGTGCCAGCAGTCCCGGCATACTAGCTGCCAACACAGATACGCAGTATTTT.

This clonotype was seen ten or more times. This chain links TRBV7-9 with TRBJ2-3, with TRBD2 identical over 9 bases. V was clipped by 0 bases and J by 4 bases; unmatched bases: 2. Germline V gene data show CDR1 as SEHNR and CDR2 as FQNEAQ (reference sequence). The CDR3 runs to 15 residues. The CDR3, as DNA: TGTGCCAGCAGCTTAGCTAGCGGGAGTGCAGATACGCAGTATTTT. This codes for CASSLASGSADTQYF.

The CDR3 reads CASSSMTRGYSYEQYF. The CDR3 DNA reads as TGTGCCAGCAGTTCCATGACTAGAGGTTACTCCTACGAGCAGTACTTC. The gene calls are TRBV6-2 or TRBV6-3 and TRBJ2-7; perhaps TRBD2 as D (6 bases). Germline CDR1 is MNHEY and CDR2 is SVGEGT. There are 16 residues in the CDR3. Trimming removed 4 bases from V and 0 bases from J, with 16 bases in between.